This T cell receptor (beta chain) comes out of a study of blood T cell repertoires in COVID-19. Across the study: COVID-19 samples collected from the United States, Italy and Spain covered acute and convalescent phases. In each case, the material was cDNA or gDNA derived from T cells, B-cell-depleted T cells, or PBMCs.

The protocol was immunoSEQ multiplex PCR, while the TCRdb copy is restricted to in-frame clones and leaves out a portion. The table records some 170,000 clones, around 80% of them present only once. Germline V gives CDR1 LGHNT, CDR2 FRNRAP. The CDR3 covers 14 residues. The V end was cut by 5 bases, the J end by 0 bases, with 10 bases between. The J gene is TRBJ1-1, the V gene TRBV12-5, with a possible D match to TRBD1 (6 bases). The clonotype comes from a woman older than 75 with acute or convalescent COVID-19. Sequencing was carried out using peripheral blood. The CDR3 DNA sequence: TGTGCTAGTGGTCTGGGGGGCGTGAACACTGAAGCTTTCTTT. This translates into CASGLGGVNTEAFF.